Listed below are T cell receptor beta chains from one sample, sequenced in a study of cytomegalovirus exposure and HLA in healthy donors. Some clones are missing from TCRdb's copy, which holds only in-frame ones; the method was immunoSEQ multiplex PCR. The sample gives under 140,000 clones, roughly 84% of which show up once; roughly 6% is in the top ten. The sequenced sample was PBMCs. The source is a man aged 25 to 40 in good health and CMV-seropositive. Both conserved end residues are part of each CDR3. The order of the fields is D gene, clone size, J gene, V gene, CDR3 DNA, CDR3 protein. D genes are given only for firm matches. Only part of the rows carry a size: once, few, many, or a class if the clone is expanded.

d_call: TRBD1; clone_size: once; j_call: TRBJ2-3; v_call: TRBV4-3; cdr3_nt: TGCGCCAGCAGCCAACGATGGACAGGGGCTAGCACAGATACGCAGTATTTT; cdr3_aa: CASSQRWTGASTDTQYF
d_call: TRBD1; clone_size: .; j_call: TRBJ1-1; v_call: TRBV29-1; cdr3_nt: TGCAGCGTTTCGGGGACAGGGGACACTGAAGCTTTCTTT; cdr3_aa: CSVSGTGDTEAFF
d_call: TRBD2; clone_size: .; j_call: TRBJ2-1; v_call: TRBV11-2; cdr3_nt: TGTGCCAGCAGCATCACACCTAGCGGGGGGCCCTACAATGAGCAGTTCTTC; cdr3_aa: CASSITPSGGPYNEQFF
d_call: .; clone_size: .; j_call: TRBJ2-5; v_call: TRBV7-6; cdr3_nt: TGTGCCAGCAGCTTAGTTATGGGAGGAGAGACCCAGTACTTC; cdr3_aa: CASSLVMGGETQYF
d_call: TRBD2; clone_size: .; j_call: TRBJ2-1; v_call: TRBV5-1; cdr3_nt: TGCGCCAGCACCTCCGAGGCCCGACTTTTAGCGGGGGATTTCTACAATGAGCAGTTCTTC; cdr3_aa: CASTSEARLLAGDFYNEQFF
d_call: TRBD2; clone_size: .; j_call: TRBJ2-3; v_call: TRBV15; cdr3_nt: TGTGCCACCAGCAGAGATCACGGACTAGCGGGGGGGGGCGATTTT; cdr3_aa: CATSRDHGLAGGGDF
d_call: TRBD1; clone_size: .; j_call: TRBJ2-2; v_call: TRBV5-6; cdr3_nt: TGTGCCAGCAGCTTGTTATTAACGGGACAGGGAAGGGCCGGGGAGCTGTTTTTT; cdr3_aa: CASSLLLTGQGRAGELFF
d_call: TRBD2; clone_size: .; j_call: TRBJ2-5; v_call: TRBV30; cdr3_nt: TGTGCCTGGAGTGTAAGTCGAACTAGCGGGGGACAAGAGACCCAGTACTTC; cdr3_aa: CAWSVSRTSGGQETQYF
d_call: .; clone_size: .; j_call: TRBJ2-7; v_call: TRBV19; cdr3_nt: TGTGCCAGTAGTATCGCACTCACAGATCCCTACGAGCAGTACTTC; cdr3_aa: CASSIALTDPYEQYF
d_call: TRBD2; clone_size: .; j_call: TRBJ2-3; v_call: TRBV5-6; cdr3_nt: TGTGCCAGCAGCAAGGGACTAGCGGGGGGCACAGATACGCAGTATTTT; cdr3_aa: CASSKGLAGGTDTQYF
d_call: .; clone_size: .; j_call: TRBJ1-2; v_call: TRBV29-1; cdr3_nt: TGCAGCGTGGGGTACAGGGACTATGGCTACACCTTC; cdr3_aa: CSVGYRDYGYTF